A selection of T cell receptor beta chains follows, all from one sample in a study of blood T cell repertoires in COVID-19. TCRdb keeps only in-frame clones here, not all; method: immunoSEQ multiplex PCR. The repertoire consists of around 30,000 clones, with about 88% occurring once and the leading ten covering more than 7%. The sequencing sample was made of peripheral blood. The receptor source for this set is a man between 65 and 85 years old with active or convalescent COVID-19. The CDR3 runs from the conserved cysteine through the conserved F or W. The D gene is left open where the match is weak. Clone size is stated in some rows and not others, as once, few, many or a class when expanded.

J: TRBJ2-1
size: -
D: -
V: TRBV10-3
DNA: TGTGCCATCAGTGAAGGGGGGAGGGCCGGGAATGAGCAGTTCTTC
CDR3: CAISEGGRAGNEQFF

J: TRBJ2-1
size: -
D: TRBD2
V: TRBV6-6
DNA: TGTGCCAGCACCCTAACGGGGGGAACCTACAATGAGCAGTTCTTC
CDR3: CASTLTGGTYNEQFF

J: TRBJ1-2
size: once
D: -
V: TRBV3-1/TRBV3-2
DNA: TGTGCCAGCAGCCAAGCGAGGTTTCAGCCTTTTGGCTACACCTTC
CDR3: CASSQARFQPFGYTF

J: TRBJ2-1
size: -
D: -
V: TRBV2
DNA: TGTGCCAGCAGTTCGGAGTCCTACAATGAGCAGTTCTTC
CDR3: CASSSESYNEQFF

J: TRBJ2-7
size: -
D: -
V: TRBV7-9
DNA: TGTGCCAGCAGCCAATATAGAGGCGAGCAGTACTTC
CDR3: CASSQYRGEQYF

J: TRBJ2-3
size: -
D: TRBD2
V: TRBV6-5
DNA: TGTGCCAGCAGAGGACTAGCGGGAGCCCCAGATACGCAGTATTTT
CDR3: CASRGLAGAPDTQYF

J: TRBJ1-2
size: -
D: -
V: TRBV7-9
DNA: TGTGCCAGCAGCTCGACTACCGAAGGGAAAGGCTACACCTTC
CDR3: CASSSTTEGKGYTF

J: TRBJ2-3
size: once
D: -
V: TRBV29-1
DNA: TGCAGCATCAGGCGGGGAGCGGCAGATACGCAGTATTTT
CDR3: CSIRRGAADTQYF

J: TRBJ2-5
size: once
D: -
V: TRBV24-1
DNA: TGTGCCACCGATTTGGCAGAGACCCAGTACTTC
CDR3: CATDLAETQYF

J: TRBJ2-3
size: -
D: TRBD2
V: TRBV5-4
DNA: TGTGCCAGCAGCCCGGCGCGGCGGGGGAACACAGATACGCAGTATTTT
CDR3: CASSPARRGNTDTQYF